This T cell receptor (beta chain) comes out of a study of beta chain features in type 1 diabetes. Reverse transcribing all isolated RNA meant expressed TCRB transcripts were sequenced. Produced via immunoSEQ multiplex PCR; TCRdb's table is partial and in-frame only. The sample lists about 170,000 clones; approximately 7.8% were seen once. Study results and limitations: A moderate, significant TCRB CDR3 shortening appeared in type 1 diabetes across four CD4+ subsets.

Trimming removed 6 bases at V and 1 base at J, with 7 bases between. Germline V lookup: CDR1 LNHDA, CDR2 SQIVND (reference sequence). This CDR3 contains 13 residues. This clone was observed many times. The antigen remains unidentified. This clonotype originated in a woman aged 40 to 49 with type 1 diabetes. Sequencing was done on a sample of central memory CD4+ T cells from blood. The chain links TRBV19 to TRBJ2-4, with a tentative D call TRBD1 (5 bases). The CDR3 nucleotides read TGTGCCAGTAGAAAGGGGGCCAAAAACATTCAGTACTTC. The encoded protein is CASRKGAKNIQYF.